Listed below are T cell receptor beta chains from one sample, sequenced in a study of early T cells in non-severe SARS-CoV-2 infection. TCRdb independently ran MiXCR on the 5' RACE reads; one entry per CDR3 protein. The table includes 75,000 to 90,000 distinct CDR3 sequences, less than 11% detected once. This specimen consisted of whole blood, obtained at baseline. These receptor sequences come from an adult who was a healthcare worker with PCR-confirmed SARS-CoV-2 infection or an uninfected control (not recorded which). Each CDR3 is given with its conserved first and last residue. A D gene is named only where the DNA matches it firmly. Size tells how often a clone was seen (once, few, many) or the class of an expanded clone, and some rows leave it out.

V: TRBV5-1; J: TRBJ2-5; D: TRBD2; size: NA; DNA: TGCGCCAGCAGCGGTTCCGGGACTAGCGGAGAGACCCAGTACTTC; CDR3: CASSGSGTSGETQYF
V: TRBV5-1; J: TRBJ2-7; D: TRBD1; size: many; DNA: TGCGCCAGCAGCTTGAGGACAGGGACCTACGAGCAGTACTTC; CDR3: CASSLRTGTYEQYF
V: TRBV3-1; J: TRBJ1-6; D: NA; size: few; DNA: TGTGCCAGCAGCCAAGAAGGCAGGGCTTCACCCCTCCACTTT; CDR3: CASSQEGRASPLHF
V: TRBV20-1; J: TRBJ2-1; D: NA; size: NA; DNA: TGCAGTGCTAGGAATCACGGCCCCAATGAGCAGTTCTTC; CDR3: CSARNHGPNEQFF
V: TRBV19; J: TRBJ2-2; D: NA; size: NA; DNA: TGTGCCAGTAAGGAACAGGGCGGGGGTTACACCGGGGAGCTGTTTTTT; CDR3: CASKEQGGGYTGELFF
V: TRBV15; J: TRBJ1-1; D: NA; size: few; DNA: TGTGCCACCAGCGGCCGGGGGGGTACTGAAGCTTTCTTT; CDR3: CATSGRGGTEAFF
V: TRBV29-1; J: TRBJ2-1; D: TRBD2; size: many; DNA: TGCAGCGTTGTGGAACTAGCGGGAGTGGGGTTTTACAATGAGCAGTTCTTC; CDR3: CSVVELAGVGFYNEQFF
V: TRBV18; J: TRBJ2-1; D: TRBD2; size: few; DNA: TGTGCCAGCTCACCGCCAGCGGGATTCAATGAGCAGTTCTTC; CDR3: CASSPPAGFNEQFF
V: TRBV9; J: TRBJ2-2; D: TRBD2; size: few; DNA: TGTGCCAGCACCCCGCGGGAGGGCCAAAGGACCGGGGAGCTGTTTTTT; CDR3: CASTPREGQRTGELFF
V: TRBV20-1; J: TRBJ2-3; D: NA; size: few; DNA: TGCAGTGCTCCCGTAACAGCAGATACGCAGTATTTT; CDR3: CSAPVTADTQYF
V: TRBV20-1; J: TRBJ2-1; D: TRBD2; size: NA; DNA: TGCAGTGCTAGTCCCGGACTAGCGGAATCCTACAATGAGCAGTTCTTC; CDR3: CSASPGLAESYNEQFF
V: TRBV6-6; J: TRBJ2-3; D: NA; size: NA; DNA: TGTGCCAGCAGACGGAAAAGCACAGATACGCAGTATTTT; CDR3: CASRRKSTDTQYF
V: TRBV12-3/TRBV12-4; J: TRBJ1-2; D: NA; size: few; DNA: TGTGCCAGCAGTTTAGTGAGGGGCTATGGCTACACCTTC; CDR3: CASSLVRGYGYTF
V: TRBV4-2; J: TRBJ2-1; D: TRBD1; size: few; DNA: TGTGCCAGCAGCCTGGATCCGGGACAGCGAGACAATGAGCAGTTCTTC; CDR3: CASSLDPGQRDNEQFF
V: TRBV5-1; J: TRBJ2-2; D: NA; size: many; DNA: TGCGCCAGCAGCTTGGGACAGGCCGACACCGGGGAGCTGTTTTTT; CDR3: CASSLGQADTGELFF
V: TRBV27; J: TRBJ1-1; D: TRBD1; size: NA; DNA: TGTGCCAGCAGGACAGGGTCTTTGGGGACTGAAGCTTTCTTT; CDR3: CASRTGSLGTEAFF
V: TRBV19; J: TRBJ2-7; D: TRBD1; size: NA; DNA: TGTGCCAGTAGTATCGGCAGGGGGCCCTACGAGCAGTACTTC; CDR3: CASSIGRGPYEQYF
V: TRBV12-5; J: TRBJ2-1; D: NA; size: NA; DNA: TGTGCTAGTGGGTCACGGCCGGGTACGCAGTTCTTC; CDR3: CASGSRPGTQFF
V: TRBV7-2; J: TRBJ1-1; D: NA; size: NA; DNA: TGTGCCAGCAGGTGGAACACTGAAGCTTTCTTT; CDR3: CASRWNTEAFF
V: TRBV3-1; J: TRBJ1-1; D: NA; size: few; DNA: TGTGCCAGCAGCCCGCAGACAAGGCAGATAAACACTGAAGCTTTCTTT; CDR3: CASSPQTRQINTEAFF
V: TRBV18; J: TRBJ1-1; D: NA; size: NA; DNA: TGTGCCAGCTCTCCCCAGGGAATGGAGGCTTTCTTT; CDR3: CASSPQGMEAFF
V: TRBV2; J: TRBJ1-4; D: TRBD1; size: NA; DNA: TGTGCCAGCACCTTTCAGTTGGGACAGGGTCATGAAAAACTGTTTTTT; CDR3: CASTFQLGQGHEKLFF
V: TRBV3-1; J: TRBJ2-5; D: NA; size: few; DNA: TGTGCCAGCAGCCAGGGGTATCCGCGATCGGACCAGTACTTC; CDR3: CASSQGYPRSDQYF
V: TRBV20-1; J: TRBJ2-2; D: TRBD2; size: few; DNA: TGCAGTGCTCGACCAACTAGCGCGAACACCGGGGAGCTGTTTTTT; CDR3: CSARPTSANTGELFF
V: TRBV6-2/TRBV6-3; J: TRBJ2-5; D: TRBD2; size: few; DNA: TGTGCCAGCAGTCGTGATAGCGGGACTGGGACCCAGTACTTC; CDR3: CASSRDSGTGTQYF
V: TRBV29-1; J: TRBJ2-5; D: NA; size: NA; DNA: TGCAGCGTTGTCCCGGGACGGATACAAGAGACCCAGTACTTC; CDR3: CSVVPGRIQETQYF
V: TRBV4-2; J: TRBJ2-3; D: TRBD2; size: NA; DNA: TGTGCCAGCAGCCAAGGAAGCCTAGCGGGAGGGGTAACAGATACGCAGTATTTT; CDR3: CASSQGSLAGGVTDTQYF
V: TRBV5-6; J: TRBJ2-7; D: NA; size: NA; DNA: TGTGCCAGCAGCTTGAAAAACTCCTACGAGCAGTACTTC; CDR3: CASSLKNSYEQYF
V: TRBV19; J: TRBJ1-2; D: NA; size: NA; DNA: TGTGCCAGTAGTATTGACGGGTACTATGGCTACACCTTC; CDR3: CASSIDGYYGYTF
V: TRBV7-2; J: TRBJ2-5; D: NA; size: NA; DNA: TGTGCCAGCAGCTTAGGCTGGAGGGAGACCCAGTACTTC; CDR3: CASSLGWRETQYF
V: TRBV2; J: TRBJ2-1; D: NA; size: many; DNA: TGTGCCAGCAGTGAACGGGTACTAGCCAATGAGCAGTTCTTC; CDR3: CASSERVLANEQFF
V: TRBV27; J: TRBJ2-2; D: TRBD1; size: many; DNA: TGTGCCAGCAGTTCCGACAGGGGGGACACCGGGGAGCTGTTTTTT; CDR3: CASSSDRGDTGELFF
V: TRBV6-4; J: TRBJ2-7; D: TRBD1; size: many; DNA: TGTGCCAGCAGTGACCTAACAGGGGCCTACGAGCAGTACTTC; CDR3: CASSDLTGAYEQYF
V: TRBV12-5; J: TRBJ1-5; D: NA; size: few; DNA: TGTGCTAGTGGTTTAAGAACCGGACGGGACGAGCCCCAGCATTTT; CDR3: CASGLRTGRDEPQHF
V: TRBV3-1; J: TRBJ1-1; D: NA; size: few; DNA: TGTGCCAGCAGCCGGGTGGGCACTGAAGCTTTCTTT; CDR3: CASSRVGTEAFF
V: TRBV7-3; J: TRBJ2-2; D: NA; size: few; DNA: TGTGCCAGCAGTCCAAGGGCCCTACCGAACACCGGGGAGCTGTTTTTT; CDR3: CASSPRALPNTGELFF
V: TRBV18; J: TRBJ2-2; D: NA; size: NA; DNA: TGTGCCAGCTCACCCCCGGGACCTAACACCGGGGAGCTGTTTTTT; CDR3: CASSPPGPNTGELFF
V: TRBV28; J: TRBJ1-1; D: NA; size: NA; DNA: TGTGCCAGCAGCAGAAGGGGTTTAGACACTGAAGCTTTCTTT; CDR3: CASSRRGLDTEAFF
V: TRBV20-1; J: TRBJ2-3; D: NA; size: few; DNA: TGCAGTGCTAGAGATTCCGGGACGACAGATACGCAGTATTTT; CDR3: CSARDSGTTDTQYF
V: TRBV3-1; J: TRBJ2-7; D: TRBD2; size: many; DNA: TGTGCCAGCAGCCACTCAGAAGGAGGGACTAGTTCATACGAGCAGTACTTC; CDR3: CASSHSEGGTSSYEQYF
V: TRBV11-2; J: TRBJ1-1; D: NA; size: NA; DNA: TGTGCCAGCAGCTTAGAGTCCGCTATTAACACTGAAGCTTTCTTT; CDR3: CASSLESAINTEAFF
V: TRBV20-1; J: TRBJ1-5; D: NA; size: many; DNA: TGCAGTGCTAGGGCTAATAGCGGCAATCAGCCCCAGCATTTT; CDR3: CSARANSGNQPQHF
V: TRBV14; J: TRBJ2-2; D: NA; size: NA; DNA: TGTGCCAGCAGCCAAGACAGAGGATTCGGGGAGCTGTTTTTT; CDR3: CASSQDRGFGELFF